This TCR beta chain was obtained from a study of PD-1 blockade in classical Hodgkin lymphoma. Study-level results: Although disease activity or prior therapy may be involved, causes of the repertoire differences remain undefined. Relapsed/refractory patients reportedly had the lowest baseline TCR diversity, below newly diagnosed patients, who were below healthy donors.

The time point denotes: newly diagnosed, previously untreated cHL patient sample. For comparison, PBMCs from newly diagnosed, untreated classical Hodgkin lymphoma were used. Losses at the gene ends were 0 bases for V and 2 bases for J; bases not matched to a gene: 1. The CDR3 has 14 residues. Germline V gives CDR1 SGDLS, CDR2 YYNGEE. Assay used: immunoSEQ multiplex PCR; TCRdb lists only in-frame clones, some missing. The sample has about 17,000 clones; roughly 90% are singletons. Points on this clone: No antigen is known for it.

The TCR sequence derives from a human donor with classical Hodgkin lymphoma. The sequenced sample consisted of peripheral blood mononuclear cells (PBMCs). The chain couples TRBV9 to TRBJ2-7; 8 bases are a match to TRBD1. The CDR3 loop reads CASSVAQGAYEQYF. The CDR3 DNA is TGTGCCAGCAGCGTAGCACAGGGGGCCTACGAGCAGTACTTC.